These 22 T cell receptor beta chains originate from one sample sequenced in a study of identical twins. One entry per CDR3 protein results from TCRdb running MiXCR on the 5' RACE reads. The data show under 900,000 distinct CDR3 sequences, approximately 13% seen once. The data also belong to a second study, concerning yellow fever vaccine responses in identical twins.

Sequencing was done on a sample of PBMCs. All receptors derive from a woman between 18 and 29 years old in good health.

The chain's CDR3 is CASSFRGGNYEQYF. CDR3 coding DNA: TGTGCCAGCAGTTTCAGGGGGGGGAACTACGAGCAGTACTTC. V is TRBV27 and J is TRBJ2-7; D may match TRBD1 or TRBD2 (7 bases each). The germline V gene has CDR1 MNHEY and CDR2 SMNVEV (reference sequence). V was trimmed by 3 bases and J by 3 bases, leaving 12 bases between them. CDR3 length: 14 residues.

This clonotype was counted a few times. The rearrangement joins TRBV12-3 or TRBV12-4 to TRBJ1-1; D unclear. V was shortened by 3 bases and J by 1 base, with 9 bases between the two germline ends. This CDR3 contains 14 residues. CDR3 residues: CASSLQLQNTEAFF. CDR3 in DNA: TGTGCCAGCAGTTTGCAACTACAGAACACTGAAGCTTTCTTT.

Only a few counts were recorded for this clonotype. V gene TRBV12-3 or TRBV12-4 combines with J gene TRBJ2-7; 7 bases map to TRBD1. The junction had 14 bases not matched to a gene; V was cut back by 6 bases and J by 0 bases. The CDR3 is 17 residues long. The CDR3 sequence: CASSISHRGVSSYEQYF. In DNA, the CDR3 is TGTGCCAGCAGCATCAGTCACAGGGGCGTGAGCTCCTACGAGCAGTACTTC.

CDR3 residues: CASTKGRDRTYEQYF. Written as DNA, the CDR3 is TGTGCCAGCACCAAAGGCAGGGACAGAACCTACGAGCAGTACTTC. This chain connects TRBV6-1 to TRBJ2-7; TRBD1 matches at 7 bases. The V gene's germline CDR1 is MNHNS and CDR2 SASEGT. The CDR3 runs to 15 residues. J lost 2 bases, V lost 7 bases, and 11 bases had no gene match.

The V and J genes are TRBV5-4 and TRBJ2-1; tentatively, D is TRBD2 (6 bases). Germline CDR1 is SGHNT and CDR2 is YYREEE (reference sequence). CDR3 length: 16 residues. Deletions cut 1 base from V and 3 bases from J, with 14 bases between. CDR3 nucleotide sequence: TGTGCCAGCAGCTTGCCGGCCGGGGGTAGCTACAATGAGCAGTTCTTC. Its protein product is CASSLPAGGSYNEQFF.

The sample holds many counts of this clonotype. The CDR3 sequence: CASSKQGPEAFF. The CDR3 DNA reads TGCGCCAGCAGCAAACAGGGACCCGAAGCTTTCTTT. The rearrangement uses TRBV5-1 and TRBJ1-1, with D possibly TRBD1 on 6 matching bases. From germline, CDR1 is SGHRS and CDR2 YFSETQ. This CDR3 region has 12 residues. V lost 4 bases, J lost 8 bases, and 12 bases lay in between.

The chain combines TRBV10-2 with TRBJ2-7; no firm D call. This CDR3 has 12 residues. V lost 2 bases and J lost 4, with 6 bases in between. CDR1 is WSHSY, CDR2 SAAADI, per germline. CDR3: CASSETSYEQYV. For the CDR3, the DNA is TGCGCCAGCAGTGAGACCTCATACGAGCAGTACGTC.

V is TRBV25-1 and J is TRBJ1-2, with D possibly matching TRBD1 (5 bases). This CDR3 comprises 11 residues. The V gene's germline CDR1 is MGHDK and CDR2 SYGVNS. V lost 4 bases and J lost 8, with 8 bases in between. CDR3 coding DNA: TGTGCCAGCAGTGGGGGACCCGGCTACACCTTC. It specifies CASSGGPGYTF.

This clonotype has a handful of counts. CDR3 protein: CASSLLGFTNYGYTF. Written as DNA, the CDR3 is TGTGCCAGCAGCTTGTTAGGGTTCACAAACTATGGCTACACCTTC. The J gene is TRBJ1-2, the V gene TRBV11-2; the D is unclear. Germline V gene data show CDR1 as SGHAT and CDR2 as FQNNGV. The V gene lost 3 bases and the J gene lost 2 bases, with 13 bases spanning the gap. The CDR3 has 15 residues.

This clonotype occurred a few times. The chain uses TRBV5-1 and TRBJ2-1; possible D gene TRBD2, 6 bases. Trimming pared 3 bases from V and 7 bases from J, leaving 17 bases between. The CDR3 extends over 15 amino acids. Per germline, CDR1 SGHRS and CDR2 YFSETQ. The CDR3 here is CASSSGGGEGNEQFF. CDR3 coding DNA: TGCGCCAGCAGCTCCGGGGGTGGAGAGGGAAATGAGCAGTTCTTC.

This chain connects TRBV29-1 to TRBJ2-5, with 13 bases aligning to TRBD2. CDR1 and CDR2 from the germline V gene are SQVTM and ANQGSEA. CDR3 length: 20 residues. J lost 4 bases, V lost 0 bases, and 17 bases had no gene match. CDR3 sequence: CSVEDLSNGRTSGRRETQYF. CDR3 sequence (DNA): TGCAGCGTTGAAGATCTGTCGAACGGAAGGACTAGCGGGAGACGAGAGACCCAGTACTTC.

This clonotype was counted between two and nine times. Here the CDR3 DNA reads TGTGCCAGCAGCGACAGGTTAGAGACCCAGTACTTC. Amino acid sequence: CASSDRLETQYF. The chain joins TRBV25-1 to TRBJ2-5, with D possibly being TRBD1 (6 bases). Germline CDR1 and CDR2: MGHDK and SYGVNS. The germline V and J ends were trimmed by 6 bases and 4 bases, with 9 bases remaining between them. CDR3 length: 12 amino acids.

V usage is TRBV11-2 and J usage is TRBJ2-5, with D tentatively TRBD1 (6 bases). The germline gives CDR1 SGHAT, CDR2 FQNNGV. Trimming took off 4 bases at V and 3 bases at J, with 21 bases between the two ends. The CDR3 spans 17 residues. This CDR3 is CASSSKRGTHRKETQYF. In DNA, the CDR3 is TGTGCCAGCAGCTCAAAGAGGGGGACGCACCGAAAAGAGACCCAGTACTTC. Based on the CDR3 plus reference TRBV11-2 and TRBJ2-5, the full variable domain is EAGVAQSPRYKIIEKRQSVAFWCNPISGHATLYWYQQILGQGPKLLIQFQNNGVVDDSQLPKDRFSAERLKGVDSTLKIQPAKLEDSAVYLCASSSKRGTHRKETQYFGPGTRLLVL.

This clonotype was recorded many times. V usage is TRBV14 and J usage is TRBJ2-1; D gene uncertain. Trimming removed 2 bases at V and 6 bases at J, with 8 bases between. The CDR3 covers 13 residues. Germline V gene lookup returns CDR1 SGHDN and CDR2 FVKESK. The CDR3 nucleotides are TGTGCCAGCAGCCAATGGGCCCCCAATGAGCAGTTCTTC. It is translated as CASSQWAPNEQFF.

CDR3 nucleotide sequence: TGTGCCAGCAGTTTAGGGTTAGCCGCAGGGAATGAGCAGTTCTTC. Translated, it gives CASSLGLAAGNEQFF. The chain is built from TRBV12-3 or TRBV12-4 and TRBJ2-1; maybe TRBD1 (5 bases). The CDR3 runs 15 residues. V was cut by 1 base and J by 7 bases, with 14 bases left in between.

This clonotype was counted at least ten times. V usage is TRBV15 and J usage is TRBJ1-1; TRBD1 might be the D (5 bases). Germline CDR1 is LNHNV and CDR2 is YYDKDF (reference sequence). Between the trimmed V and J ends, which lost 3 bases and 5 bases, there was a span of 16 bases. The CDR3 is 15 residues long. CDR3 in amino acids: CATSRGVQGNTEAFF. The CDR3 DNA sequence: TGTGCCACCAGCAGGGGGGTTCAGGGTAATACTGAAGCTTTCTTT.

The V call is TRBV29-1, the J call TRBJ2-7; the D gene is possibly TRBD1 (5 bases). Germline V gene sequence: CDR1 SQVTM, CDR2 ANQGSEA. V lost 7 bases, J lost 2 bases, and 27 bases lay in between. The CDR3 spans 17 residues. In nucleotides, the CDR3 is TGCAGCGCAGCTGGGGCGTTGGAAATTCATAGCCCCTACGAGCAGTACTTC. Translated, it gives CSAAGALEIHSPYEQYF.

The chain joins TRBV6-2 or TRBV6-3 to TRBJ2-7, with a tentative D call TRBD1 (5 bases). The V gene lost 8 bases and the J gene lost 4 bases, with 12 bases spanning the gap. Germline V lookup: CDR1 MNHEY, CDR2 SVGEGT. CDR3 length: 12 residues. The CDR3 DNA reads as TGTGCCAGCGGAGACAGCCTGTACGAGCAGTACTTC. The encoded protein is CASGDSLYEQYF.

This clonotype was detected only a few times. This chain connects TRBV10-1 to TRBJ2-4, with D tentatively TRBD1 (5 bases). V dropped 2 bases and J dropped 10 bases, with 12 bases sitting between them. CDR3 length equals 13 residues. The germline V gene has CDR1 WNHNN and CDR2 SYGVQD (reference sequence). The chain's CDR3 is CASSERRKGIQYF. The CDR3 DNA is TGCGCCAGCAGTGAGCGGCGAAAGGGGATTCAGTACTTC.

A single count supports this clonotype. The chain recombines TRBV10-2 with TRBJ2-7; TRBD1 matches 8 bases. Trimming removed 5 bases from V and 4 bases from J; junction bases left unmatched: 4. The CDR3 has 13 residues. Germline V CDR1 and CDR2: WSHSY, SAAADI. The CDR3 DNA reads TGCGCCAGCAGTCCGGGACAGGCTTACGAGCAGTACGTC. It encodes CASSPGQAYEQYV.

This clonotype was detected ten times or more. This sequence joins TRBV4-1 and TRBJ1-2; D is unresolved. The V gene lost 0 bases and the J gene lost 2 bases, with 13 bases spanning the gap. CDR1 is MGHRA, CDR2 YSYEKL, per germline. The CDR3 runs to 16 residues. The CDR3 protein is CASSQDYFQENYGYTF. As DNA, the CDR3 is TGCGCCAGCAGCCAAGATTATTTTCAGGAGAACTATGGCTACACCTTC.

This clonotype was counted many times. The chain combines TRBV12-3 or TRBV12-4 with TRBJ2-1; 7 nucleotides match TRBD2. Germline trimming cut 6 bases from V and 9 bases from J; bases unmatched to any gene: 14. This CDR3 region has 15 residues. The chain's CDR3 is CASSRAPLAASEQFF. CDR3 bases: TGTGCCAGCAGCCGTGCTCCTCTAGCGGCAAGTGAGCAGTTCTTC.